The 29 T cell receptor beta chains listed next were all sequenced from one sample in a study of cytomegalovirus exposure and HLA in healthy donors. PCR primers comprised 60 Vbeta and 13 Jbeta primers. Assay used: immunoSEQ multiplex PCR; TCRdb lists only in-frame clones, some missing. The sample yields approximately 190,000 clones, more than 60% seen once. Source material: PBMCs. The receptors were sampled from a woman aged 25 to 39 in good health and CMV-seropositive.

This clone was observed a few times. The genes are TRBV5-8 and TRBJ1-5; a weak D match, TRBD1 (5 bases). Germline V lookup: CDR1 SGHTS, CDR2 YDEGEE. The CDR3 spans 14 residues. V was clipped by 4 bases and J by 4 bases, with 12 bases between them. The CDR3 loop reads CASSRSQGNQPQHF. The CDR3 region has the DNA TGTGCCAGCAGCCGGTCCCAGGGTAATCAGCCCCAGCATTTT.

This sequence joins TRBV5-1 and TRBJ2-7; perhaps TRBD1 as D (6 bases). This CDR3 contains 16 residues. Trimming stripped 0 bases from V and 4 bases from J, with 17 bases between. CDR1 and CDR2 from the germline V gene are SGHRS and YFSETQ. The CDR3 reads CASSLGGSQGGYEQYF. The CDR3 DNA reads TGCGCCAGCAGCTTGGGGGGCTCACAGGGTGGATACGAGCAGTACTTC.

The chain employs TRBV28 and TRBJ1-2; TRBD1 matches at 7 bases. The CDR3 consists of 13 residues. Germline CDR1 reads MDHEN; CDR2 reads SYDVKM. The ends lost 9 bases at V and 2 bases at J; junction bases unmatched: 6. The CDR3 spells CASMTGLNYGYTF. For the CDR3, the DNA is TGTGCCAGTATGACAGGGCTGAACTATGGCTACACCTTC.

V is TRBV5-4 and J is TRBJ2-2; no firm D call. Trimming shortened V by 0 bases and J by 0 bases, and 6 bases separated the two germline ends. The germline V gene has CDR1 SGHNT and CDR2 YYREEE (reference sequence). This CDR3 is built from 15 residues. The CDR3 region has the DNA TGTGCCAGCAGCTTGGACTCCGCGAACACCGGGGAGCTGTTTTTT. This codes for CASSLDSANTGELFF.

The chain employs TRBV19 and TRBJ2-7; 8 bases map to TRBD1. V lost 6 bases, J lost 4 bases, and 11 bases stayed unmatched. Per the germline V gene, CDR1 is LNHDA and CDR2 is SQIVND (reference sequence). The CDR3 covers 15 residues. CDR3 sequence reads: CASSRTGISGYEQYF. CDR3 nucleotide sequence: TGTGCCAGTAGCCGGACAGGGATATCGGGATACGAGCAGTACTTC.

The J gene is TRBJ1-1, the V gene TRBV5-1; TRBD1 is a possible D gene (5 bases). The CDR3 runs 16 residues. In germline, CDR1 is SGHRS, CDR2 YFSETQ. V was cut by 4 bases and J by 0 bases, with 16 bases left in between. The CDR3 is CASSPSVGGMNTEAFF. The CDR3 region has the DNA TGCGCCAGCAGCCCATCGGTCGGGGGTATGAACACTGAAGCTTTCTTT.

This clone has only one observation. The chain couples TRBV30 to TRBJ1-1; the D gene is possibly TRBD1 (5 bases). CDR1 is GTSNPN and CDR2 is SVGIG in the germline V gene (reference sequence). The V and J ends lost 4 bases and 5 bases respectively, with 8 bases between them. This CDR3 has 11 residues. CDR3 region: CAWNRGTEAFF. The CDR3 coding sequence is TGTGCCTGGAATAGGGGTACTGAAGCTTTCTTT.

The chain recombines TRBV18 with TRBJ1-5, with D unresolved. CDR1 and CDR2 from the germline V gene are KGHSH and LQKENI. The V and J ends lost 4 bases and 0 bases respectively, with 7 bases between them. CDR3 length: 14 residues. The CDR3 DNA reads TGTGCCAGCTCACTACAGATTAGCAATCAGCCCCAGCATTTT. Translating gives CASSLQISNQPQHF.

V and J are TRBV19 and TRBJ2-1; 8 bases map to TRBD2. The CDR3 covers 18 residues. V lost 3 bases, J lost 9 bases, and 19 bases stayed unmatched. Germline V gene sequence: CDR1 LNHDA, CDR2 SQIVND (reference sequence). The chain's CDR3 is CASSMQGGRYSVWAEQFF. DNA of the CDR3: TGTGCCAGTAGTATGCAGGGCGGGAGGTATTCGGTTTGGGCTGAGCAGTTCTTC.

V is TRBV5-1 and J is TRBJ1-6; no clear D gene. This CDR3 spans 14 amino acids. Germline V gene sequence: CDR1 SGHRS, CDR2 YFSETQ. Deletions cut 2 bases from V and 9 bases from J, with 12 bases between. The CDR3 spells CASSFGSGSSPLHF. CDR3 in DNA: TGCGCCAGCAGCTTTGGTTCGGGATCTTCACCCCTCCACTTT. Full variable domain (remainder filled in from reference TRBV5-1 and TRBJ1-6): KAGVTQTPRYLIKTRGQQVTLSCSPISGHRSVSWYQQTPGQGLQFLFEYFSETQRNKGNFPGRFSGRQFSNSRSEMNVSTLELGDSALYLCASSFGSGSSPLHFGNGTRLTVT.

The gene calls are TRBV27 and TRBJ1-5; D not certain. Trimming pared 3 bases from V and 5 bases from J, leaving 11 bases between. The CDR3 loop spans 14 amino acids. The V gene's germline CDR1 is MNHEY and CDR2 SMNVEV (reference sequence). CDR3: CASSFRTPDQPQHF. The CDR3 nucleotides read TGTGCCAGCAGTTTTCGGACTCCTGATCAGCCCCAGCATTTT.

This chain connects TRBV28 to TRBJ1-1, with a tentative D call TRBD1 (5 bases). The CDR3 totals 15 residues. V dropped 5 bases and J dropped 1 base, with 14 bases sitting between them. Germline V lookup: CDR1 MDHEN, CDR2 SYDVKM. CDR3 region: CASSTQQVKNTEAFF. CDR3 DNA sequence: TGTGCCAGCAGTACCCAACAGGTCAAGAACACTGAAGCTTTCTTT.

The chain uses TRBV9 and TRBJ1-6; D is undetermined. Germline V gene lookup returns CDR1 SGDLS and CDR2 YYNGEE. The V and J ends lost 0 bases and 10 bases respectively, with 14 bases between them. This CDR3 contains 15 residues. The CDR3 spells CASSVDAGVLSPLHF. CDR3 coding DNA: TGTGCCAGCAGCGTAGACGCCGGGGTGTTGTCACCCCTCCACTTT.

The chain is built from TRBV7-2 and TRBJ1-3, with D tentatively TRBD1 (5 bases). V lost 5 bases and J 7 bases, leaving 12 bases between the germline ends. The V gene's germline CDR1 is SGHTA and CDR2 FQGNSA. This CDR3 has 13 amino acids. CDR3 protein: CASSERGLNTIYF. In DNA form, the CDR3 reads TGTGCCAGCAGCGAAAGGGGACTTAACACCATATATTTT.

The chain employs TRBV29-1 and TRBJ2-1; 7 nucleotides align to TRBD2. Looked up from germline, CDR1 is SQVTM and CDR2 is ANQGSEA. The CDR3 is 13 amino acids. The V segment lost 5 bases and the J segment 2 bases; nucleotides outside the gene matches: 3. This CDR3 is CSVPGLAYNEQFF. DNA for the CDR3: TGCAGCGTTCCCGGACTAGCCTACAATGAGCAGTTCTTC.

J is TRBJ1-1 and V is TRBV5-6; weak D call: TRBD1 (5 bases). CDR1 is SGHDT and CDR2 is YYEEEE in the germline V gene. V lost 0 bases, J lost 10 bases, and 13 bases lay in between. The CDR3 extends over 13 amino acids. As DNA, the CDR3 is TGTGCCAGCAGCTTGGGCAGGGTAAATTCAGCTTTCTTT. It is translated as CASSLGRVNSAFF.

The chain recombines TRBV18 with TRBJ2-5; 8 nucleotides line up with TRBD1. This CDR3 spans 21 amino acids. Trimming took 1 base from V and 2 from J; bases not matched to a gene: 21. Germline lookup yields CDR1 KGHSH and CDR2 LQKENI. CDR3 coding DNA: TGTGCCAGCTCACCACTACCCCTAGCAGGGGGCCGGGGACTGCTACAAGAGACCCAGTACTTC. Protein: CASSPLPLAGGRGLLQETQYF.

Regarding this clone: Compared with germline, one end of the junction differs, possibly owing to a read error. This chain joins TRBV18 and TRBJ1-1, with D possibly matching TRBD1 (5 bases). The CDR3 covers 13 residues. Germline-derived CDR1 and CDR2 are KGHSH and LQKENI. CDR3 nucleotide sequence: TGTGCCAGCTCACCACCGGGAGGGACTGACGCTTTCTTT. Translated: CASSPPGGTDAFF.

This clone showed up just once. The J gene is TRBJ2-7, the V gene TRBV11-2; D is perhaps TRBD1 (5 bases). This CDR3 is built from 15 residues. Germline V gene sequence: CDR1 SGHAT, CDR2 FQNNGV. Trimming took off 1 base at V and 1 base at J, with 11 bases between the two ends. The chain's CDR3 is CASSLGGQGSYEQYF. In nucleotides, the CDR3 is TGTGCCAGCAGCTTAGGTGGCCAGGGATCCTACGAGCAGTACTTC.

The chain combines TRBV7-2 with TRBJ2-7, with D possibly matching TRBD1 (5 bases). CDR3 length: 13 residues. CDR1 and CDR2 from the germline V gene are SGHTA and FQGNSA. Between the trimmed V and J ends, which lost 2 bases and 5 bases, there was a span of 10 bases. The CDR3 loop reads CASSLPGNHEQYF. In nucleotides, the CDR3 is TGTGCCAGCAGCTTACCAGGGAACCACGAGCAGTACTTC.

This clone was observed a handful of times. The genes are TRBV5-1 and TRBJ1-1, with TRBD1 as a possible D gene (5 bases). CDR3 length equals 13 residues. The germline V gene encodes CDR1 SGHRS and CDR2 YFSETQ. The V and J ends lost 3 bases and 3 bases respectively, with 9 bases between them. The CDR3 sequence: CASSYTTDTEAFF. Written as DNA, the CDR3 is TGCGCCAGCAGCTATACGACAGACACTGAAGCTTTCTTT.

Notes on this clone: Additional DNA sequences in this sample encode the identical CDR3. This chain connects TRBV28 to TRBJ1-2, with a weak D call TRBD1 (6 bases). V was clipped by 3 bases and J by 4 bases, with 6 bases between them. The CDR3 contains 12 residues. CDR1 and CDR2 from the germline V gene are MDHEN and SYDVKM. The CDR3 coding sequence is TGTGCCAGCAGTTTGGACAGCTATGGCTACACCTTC. Translated, it gives CASSLDSYGYTF.

V gene TRBV11-2 combines with J gene TRBJ1-3; D is ambiguous. Trimming stripped 5 bases from V and 0 bases from J, with 8 bases between. CDR3 size: 14 residues. Germline CDR1 reads SGHAT; CDR2 reads FQNNGV. The CDR3 region is CASSATVSGNTIYF. The CDR3 nucleotides are TGTGCCAGCAGCGCTACAGTCTCTGGAAACACCATATATTTT.

This clone has just one count. This sequence joins TRBV5-6 and TRBJ1-1, with D maybe TRBD1 (5 bases). The CDR3 length is 15 residues. V was cut by 4 bases and J by 2 bases, with 15 bases left in between. Germline loops: CDR1 SGHDT, CDR2 YYEEEE. CDR3 DNA sequence: TGTGCCAGCAGCCTACGACAGAATACTAACACTGAAGCTTTCTTT. This encodes CASSLRQNTNTEAFF.

The chain couples TRBV19 to TRBJ1-1, with D hard to call. Germline CDR1 and CDR2: LNHDA and SQIVND (reference sequence). The CDR3 contains 13 residues. Trimming removed 7 bases from V and 4 bases from J, with 13 bases in between. CDR3: CASTKPGSTEAFF. DNA for the CDR3: TGTGCCAGTACTAAGCCCGGGAGCACTGAAGCTTTCTTT. The full variable domain, rest sourced from reference TRBV19 and TRBJ1-1, is DGGITQSPKYLFRKEGQNVTLSCEQNLNHDAMYWYRQDPGQGLRLIYYSQIVNDFQKGDIAEGYSVSREKKESFPLTVTSAQKNPTAFYLCASTKPGSTEAFFGQGTRLTVV.

The chain joins TRBV7-9 to TRBJ2-3; tentative D call: TRBD2 (7 bases). Germline lookup yields CDR1 SEHNR and CDR2 FQNEAQ (reference sequence). V shed 8 bases and J shed 3 bases, with 15 bases lying between them. CDR3 length: 14 amino acids. Here the CDR3 DNA reads TGTGCCAGCGTCAGGGGCGGGGGAACAGATACGCAGTATTTT. As protein: CASVRGGGTDTQYF.

V is TRBV6-1 and J is TRBJ1-4; weak D call: TRBD1 (6 bases). V shed 7 bases and J shed 5 bases, with 14 bases lying between them. Germline V CDR1 and CDR2: MNHNS, SASEGT. The CDR3 is 14 amino acids. The CDR3 loop reads CASIKGQGNEKLFF. As DNA, the CDR3 is TGTGCCAGCATTAAAGGTCAGGGGAATGAAAAACTGTTTTTT.

The gene calls are TRBV11-2 and TRBJ2-3, with TRBD2 matching over 7 bases. The germline CDR1 and CDR2 sequences are SGHAT and FQNNGV. The CDR3 loop spans 17 amino acids. The ends lost 1 base at V and 5 bases at J; junction bases unmatched: 12. CDR3 in amino acids: CASSLGIRAGAGDTQYF. The CDR3 nucleotides read TGTGCCAGCAGCTTAGGTATACGGGCGGGAGCGGGAGATACGCAGTATTTT. Drawing the rest from reference TRBV11-2 and TRBJ2-3, the complete variable domain is EAGVAQSPRYKIIEKRQSVAFWCNPISGHATLYWYQQILGQGPKLLIQFQNNGVVDDSQLPKDRFSAERLKGVDSTLKIQPAKLEDSAVYLCASSLGIRAGAGDTQYFGPGTRLTVL.

This clone was found once. The J gene is TRBJ1-2, the V gene TRBV5-6, with 9 bases that match TRBD1. Trimming removed 2 bases from V and 6 bases from J; junction bases left unmatched: 11. Germline V gene sequence: CDR1 SGHDT, CDR2 YYEEEE. The CDR3 totals 16 residues. This CDR3 reads CASSFPQGARRDGYTF. Here the CDR3 DNA reads TGTGCCAGCAGCTTTCCACAGGGGGCCAGGAGGGATGGCTACACCTTC. The full variable domain, with the rest looked up from reference TRBV5-6 and TRBJ1-2, is DAGVTQSPTHLIKTRGQQVTLRCSPKSGHDTVSWYQQALGQGPQFIFQYYEEEERQRGNFPDRFSGHQFPNYSSELNVNALLLGDSALYLCASSFPQGARRDGYTFGSGTRLTVV.